A selection of T cell receptor beta chains follows, all from one sample in a study of OX40 agonist ivuxolimab in advanced cancers. The protocol was immunoSEQ multiplex PCR, while the TCRdb copy is restricted to in-frame clones and leaves out a portion. The repertoire holds tens of thousands of clones, with about 82% as singletons. Sequenced material: CD4+ or CD8+ T cells sorted from blood, taken in a trial of the OX40 agonist ivuxolimab. The receptors come from an adult with an advanced solid tumor such as melanoma, head and neck, liver or kidney cancer. Each CDR3 is given with its conserved first and last residue. D genes are given only for firm matches. Clone size, where shown, is once, few, many, or a class for clones that have expanded.

v_gene	abundance	d_gene	j_gene	CDR3nt	CDR3aa
TRBV6-6	few	TRBD1	TRBJ1-5	TGTGCCAGCAAGGGTCGACAGGGTACACAGCCCCAGCATTTT	CASKGRQGTQPQHF
TRBV11-3	NA	NA	TRBJ2-6	TGTGCCAGCAGTTCCCACAGCTCTGGGGCCAACGTCCTGACTTTC	CASSSHSSGANVLTF
TRBV5-8	NA	TRBD2	TRBJ2-7	TGTGCCAGCAGCGCCTTAGCGGGGGGATCCGAGCAGTACTTC	CASSALAGGSEQYF
TRBV21-1	NA	NA	TRBJ1-2	TGTGCGGATCCCCGGGACTTACCTAACTATGGCTACACCTTC	CADPRDLPNYGYTF
TRBV7-9	NA	NA	TRBJ1-1	TGTGCCAGCAGCTTAGTTGCCACTGAAGCTTTCTTT	CASSLVATEAFF
TRBV5-6	NA	TRBD2	TRBJ2-5	TGTGCCAGCAGCATGACTAGCGGGTCCGGGGAGACCCAGTACTTC	CASSMTSGSGETQYF
TRBV6-7	once	NA	TRBJ2-1	TGTGCCAGCAGTTCGAACCGGGACTCGAACAATGAGCAGTTCTTC	CASSSNRDSNNEQFF
TRBV6-5	NA	NA	TRBJ1-1	TGTGCCAGCTCGGACTGGAACACTGAAGCTTTCTTT	CASSDWNTEAFF
TRBV5-1	once	TRBD2	TRBJ2-1	TGCGCCAGCAGCTTGCGACTAGCGGGGCTACGAGATGGGAATGAGCAGTTCTTC	CASSLRLAGLRDGNEQFF
TRBV5-4	NA	NA	TRBJ1-6	TGTGCCAGCAGCGAGGCAGGGTATAATTCACCCCTCCACTTT	CASSEAGYNSPLHF
TRBV9	NA	TRBD2	TRBJ2-3	TGTGCCAGCAGCGTGGTAGCGGGAACAGATACGCAGTATTTT	CASSVVAGTDTQYF
TRBV28	NA	NA	TRBJ2-3	TGTGCCTCAAGGACCCTTTTAATCACAGATACGCAGTATTTT	CASRTLLITDTQYF
TRBV9	NA	NA	TRBJ1-3	TGTGCCAGCAGCGTAGGAGGGGGACCCTCTGGAAACACCATATATTTT	CASSVGGGPSGNTIYF
TRBV19	NA	NA	TRBJ1-3	TGTGCCAGTATTCCCGATTCGGTGTCAGACACCATATATTTT	CASIPDSVSDTIYF